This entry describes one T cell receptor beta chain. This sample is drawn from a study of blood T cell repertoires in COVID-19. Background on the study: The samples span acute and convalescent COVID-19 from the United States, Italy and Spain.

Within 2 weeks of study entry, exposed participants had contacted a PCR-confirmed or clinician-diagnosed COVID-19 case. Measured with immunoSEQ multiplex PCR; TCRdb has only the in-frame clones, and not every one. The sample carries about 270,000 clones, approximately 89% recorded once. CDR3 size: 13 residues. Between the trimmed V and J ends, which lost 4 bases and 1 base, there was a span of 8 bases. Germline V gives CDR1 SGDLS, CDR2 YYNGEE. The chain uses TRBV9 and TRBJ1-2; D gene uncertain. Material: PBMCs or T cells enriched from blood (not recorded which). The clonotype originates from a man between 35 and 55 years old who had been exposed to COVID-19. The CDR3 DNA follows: TGTGCCAGCAGCCTTCAGGATAACTATGGCTACACCTTC. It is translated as CASSLQDNYGYTF.